The rows below give T cell receptor beta chains drawn from one sample of a study of metastatic and nonmetastatic thyroid tumors. TCRdb ran MiXCR on the PCR reads. The data show just under 20,000 clones, with approximately 22% seen just once and over 9.5% held by the top ten. Sequenced sample: tumor tissue. These TCRs come from a male donor with papillary thyroid cancer or a benign thyroid nodule (not recorded which). Some clones in this sample may be carry-over from other donors' samples. The conserved cysteine and the conserved F or W are not part of the CDR3 here. The D gene is left open where the match is weak.

d_call,v_call,j_call,cdr3_aa
.,TRBV20-1,TRBJ2-2,SAREGTANTGELF
.,TRBV7-2,TRBJ2-7,ASSLRSNYEQY
.,TRBV12-3/TRBV12-4,TRBJ2-2,ASSLAGRLNTGELF
.,TRBV20-1,TRBJ2-7,SAPVQGGASYEQY
.,TRBV6-4,TRBJ2-3,ASSGGDDTDTQY
.,TRBV5-4,TRBJ1-1,ASSLPGPMNTEAF
.,TRBV9,TRBJ2-7,ASSASSVSSYEQY
TRBD2,TRBV18,TRBJ2-7,ASSLTGTSGNREQY
.,TRBV6-1,TRBJ2-2,ASYFTEGSGELF
.,TRBV7-2,TRBJ2-3,ASSQSKTGIHSTDTQY
TRBD1,TRBV6-4,TRBJ2-2,ASAGTGTTGELF